These 17 T cell receptor beta chains came from one sample sequenced in a study of cytomegalovirus exposure and HLA in healthy donors. PCR was performed using 60 Vbeta and 13 Jbeta primers. Sequencing used immunoSEQ multiplex PCR; TCRdb keeps in-frame clones, though not all of them. The table shows about 160,000 clones, with about 81% occurring only once. Sequencing was done on a sample of PBMCs. The receptors here all came from a girl under 10 years old in good health and CMV-seropositive.

Only a few counts were recorded for this clone. The sample has other DNA sequences that encode this CDR3 too. The chain is built from TRBV6-4 and TRBJ2-1; D is ambiguous. Trimming pared 0 bases from V and 7 bases from J, leaving 10 bases between. Germline assignment: CDR1 MRHNA and CDR2 SNTAGT. CDR3 length: 14 amino acids. CDR3 sequence: CASSDSGGSNEQFF. The CDR3 DNA sequence: TGTGCCAGCAGTGACTCAGGCGGCTCAAATGAGCAGTTCTTC.

This chain links TRBV28 with TRBJ2-7; TRBD2 matches 13 bases. V trimming: 6 bases; J trimming: 0 bases; junction bases outside the gene matches: 11. The CDR3 has 18 amino acids. Per germline, CDR1 MDHEN and CDR2 SYDVKM. In nucleotides, the CDR3 is TGTGCCAGCAGCCTTTGGACTAGCGGGAGCTATAGCTCCTACGAGCAGTACTTC. This gives the protein CASSLWTSGSYSSYEQYF.

The chain is built from TRBV9 and TRBJ1-2, with 8 bases aligning to TRBD1. The CDR3 sequence is 15 residues long. After removal of 4 bases from V and 2 bases from J, the junction contained 7 bases not matched to a gene. The V gene's germline CDR1 is SGDLS and CDR2 YYNGEE. In DNA, the CDR3 is TGTGCCAGCAGCTCGGAGGACAGGGCCAACTATGGCTACACCTTC. It encodes CASSSEDRANYGYTF.

A single count supports this clone. This chain uses TRBV7-2 with TRBJ2-3, with D possibly being TRBD1 (5 bases). Germline loops: CDR1 SGHTA, CDR2 FQGNSA. The CDR3 has 16 residues. V lost 4 bases to trimming and J lost 0 bases, with 14 bases between them. The CDR3 sequence is CASSSLTGHSTDTQYF. In DNA, the CDR3 is TGTGCCAGCAGCTCTCTCACAGGCCATAGCACAGATACGCAGTATTTT.

The V gene is TRBV30, the J gene TRBJ2-5; TRBD1 is a possible D gene (5 bases). Germline V gene lookup returns CDR1 GTSNPN and CDR2 SVGIG (reference sequence). Trimming took 5 bases from V and 4 from J, leaving 11 bases between them. The CDR3 consists of 12 residues. The CDR3 sequence is CAWAPGSETQYF. The CDR3 DNA is TGTGCCTGGGCCCCAGGGTCAGAGACCCAGTACTTC.

There are a few counts of this clone. CDR3 loop: CASSLSLGSSYEQYF. The CDR3 bases are TGTGCCAGCAGCTTAAGCCTAGGCAGCTCCTACGAGCAGTACTTC. The chain employs TRBV11-2 and TRBJ2-7; D remains unclear. CDR1 is SGHAT, CDR2 FQNNGV, per germline. This CDR3 comprises 15 residues. Trimming took off 2 bases at V and 0 bases at J, with 11 bases between the two ends.

The V gene is TRBV28, the J gene TRBJ1-2, with TRBD1 as a possible D gene (6 bases). V gave up 5 bases and J gave up 7 bases, with 11 bases separating them. This CDR3 has 12 amino acids. The germline CDR1 and CDR2 sequences are MDHEN and SYDVKM. The CDR3 bases are TGTGCCAGCAGTCTGAGGGGGGGTGGCTACACCTTC. It is translated as CASSLRGGGYTF.

The V call is TRBV28, the J call TRBJ2-6, with D unresolved. In germline, CDR1 is MDHEN, CDR2 SYDVKM. Trimming took off 6 bases at V and 0 bases at J, with 6 bases between the two ends. CDR3 length: 14 residues. The CDR3 nucleotides read TGTGCCAGCAGGCTTAGCTCTGGGGCCAACGTCCTGACTTTC. This encodes CASRLSSGANVLTF. Full variable domain (rest looked up from reference TRBV28 and TRBJ2-6): DVKVTQSSRYLVKRTGEKVFLECVQDMDHENMFWYRQDPGLGLRLIYFSYDVKMKEKGDIPEGYSVSREKKERFSLILESASTNQTSMYLCASRLSSGANVLTFGAGSRLTVL.

The chain couples TRBV28 to TRBJ1-6, with a weak D call TRBD1 (5 bases). The CDR3 sequence is 16 residues long. V was shortened by 4 bases and J by 9 bases, with 19 bases between the two germline ends. Germline V gene lookup returns CDR1 MDHEN and CDR2 SYDVKM. The CDR3 nucleotides are TGTGCCAGCAGTTCAGGGTCCCGAGGTTTACGTTCACCCCTCCACTTT. It encodes CASSSGSRGLRSPLHF. Drawing the rest from reference TRBV28 and TRBJ1-6, the complete variable domain is DVKVTQSSRYLVKRTGEKVFLECVQDMDHENMFWYRQDPGLGLRLIYFSYDVKMKEKGDIPEGYSVSREKKERFSLILESASTNQTSMYLCASSSGSRGLRSPLHFGNGTRLTVT.

This chain uses TRBV28 with TRBJ1-1; D not resolved. This CDR3 is built from 11 residues. The V gene lost 6 bases and the J gene lost 5 bases, with 7 bases spanning the gap. CDR1 is MDHEN and CDR2 is SYDVKM in the germline V gene. The CDR3 sequence: CASRGETEAFF. In DNA form, the CDR3 reads TGTGCCAGCAGGGGAGAGACTGAAGCTTTCTTT. Filled out from reference TRBV28 and TRBJ1-1, the complete variable domain reads DVKVTQSSRYLVKRTGEKVFLECVQDMDHENMFWYRQDPGLGLRLIYFSYDVKMKEKGDIPEGYSVSREKKERFSLILESASTNQTSMYLCASRGETEAFFGQGTRLTVV.

The rearrangement uses TRBV29-1 and TRBJ2-5; 9 bases are shared with TRBD2. Unmatched junction bases numbered 11, after V lost 4 bases and J lost 5 bases. The CDR3 spans 15 residues. From germline, CDR1 is SQVTM and CDR2 ANQGSEA. The CDR3 sequence: CSVVSAGGPSETQYF. The CDR3 DNA follows: TGCAGCGTTGTTAGTGCGGGAGGGCCGAGCGAGACCCAGTACTTC.

In the case of this clone: This sample also contains other DNA sequences that code for the same CDR3. The J gene is TRBJ2-7, the V gene TRBV5-1; D ambiguous. The length of the CDR3 is 11 residues. Germline CDR1 reads SGHRS; CDR2 reads YFSETQ. Trimming pared 0 bases from V and 5 bases from J, leaving 3 bases between. CDR3 DNA sequence: TGCGCCAGCAGCTTGGCAGACGAGCAGTACTTC. As protein: CASSLADEQYF.

In DNA form, the CDR3 reads TGTGCCACCAGCAGAGAAACTAGCGGGTTTAGCACAGATACGCAGTATTTT. Translated, it gives CATSRETSGFSTDTQYF. The rearrangement links TRBV15 to TRBJ2-3, with TRBD2 matching 9 bases. V shed 0 bases and J 0 bases; nucleotides not matched to a gene: 4. CDR1 is LNHNV, CDR2 YYDKDF, per germline (reference sequence). CDR3 length: 17 residues. Full variable domain (outside the CDR3, taken from reference TRBV15 and TRBJ2-3): DAMVIQNPRYQVTQFGKPVTLSCSQTLNHNVMYWYQQKSSQAPKLLFHYYDKDFNNEADTPDNFQSRRPNTSFCFLDIRSPGLGDTAMYLCATSRETSGFSTDTQYFGPGTRLTVL.

This clone was detected once. The chain employs TRBV2 and TRBJ2-1; D is possibly TRBD2 (6 bases). The CDR3 extends over 14 amino acids. CDR1 is SNHLY, CDR2 FYNNEI, per germline. V shed 8 bases and J shed 4 bases, with 15 bases lying between them. In DNA form, the CDR3 reads TGTGCCAGCCAACCAGGGAGGACTTACAATGAGCAGTTCTTC. Its translation is CASQPGRTYNEQFF.

This clone was seen just once. This sequence joins TRBV7-3 and TRBJ2-5; the match to TRBD2 covers 8 bases. Looked up from germline, CDR1 is SGHTA and CDR2 is FQGTGA. The CDR3 length is 13 residues. V was clipped by 4 bases and J by 3 bases; unmatched bases: 1. CDR3 sequence reads: CASSSTSEETQYF. The CDR3 DNA is TGTGCCAGCAGCTCGACTAGCGAAGAGACCCAGTACTTC. The variable domain in full, with the rest retrieved from reference TRBV7-3 and TRBJ2-5, is GAGVSQTPSNKVTEKGKYVELRCDPISGHTALYWYRQSLGQGPEFLIYFQGTGAADDSGLPNDRFFAVRPEGSVSTLKIQRTERGDSAVYLCASSSTSEETQYFGPGTRLLVL.

The chain uses TRBV6-1 and TRBJ2-3; D is perhaps TRBD1 (6 bases). V shed 1 base and J shed 1 base, with 12 bases lying between them. Germline V gene data show CDR1 as MNHNS and CDR2 as SASEGT. The CDR3 runs to 16 residues. The CDR3 loop is CASSEGTDPRTDTQYF. The CDR3 nucleotides read TGTGCCAGCAGTGAAGGGACAGATCCACGCACAGATACGCAGTATTTT.

The chain links TRBV28 to TRBJ1-1; D is undetermined. This CDR3 contains 15 residues. V was cut by 6 bases and J by 6 bases, with 20 bases left in between. The V gene's germline CDR1 is MDHEN and CDR2 SYDVKM. This CDR3 is CASSPSNWVSAEAFF. CDR3 nucleotides: TGTGCCAGCAGCCCAAGTAATTGGGTCAGCGCTGAAGCTTTCTTT.